These 6 T cell receptor beta chains share one sample of origin, sequenced in a study of blood T cell repertoires in COVID-19. Data came from immunoSEQ multiplex PCR; TCRdb stores just in-frame clones and leaves some out. The sample consists of some 71,000 clones, under 90% of them appearing once. The sample taken for sequencing was peripheral blood. Source of these receptors: a middle-aged man with COVID-19, enrolled during active disease.

This chain links TRBV4-2 with TRBJ1-3; D is uncertain. Trimming took 0 bases from V and 1 from J, leaving 4 bases between them. CDR1 and CDR2 (germline): LGHNA, YNFKEQ. The CDR3 is made up of 14 amino acids. The DNA for the CDR3 is TGTGCCAGCAGCCAAGAAATATCTGGAAACACCATATATTTT. Translated, it gives CASSQEISGNTIYF.

The V call is TRBV14, the J call TRBJ2-7, with a tentative D call TRBD2 (5 bases). The V gene lost 1 base and the J gene lost 1 base, with 11 bases spanning the gap. Germline assignment: CDR1 SGHDN and CDR2 FVKESK. The CDR3 is 15 residues long. The CDR3 DNA follows: TGTGCCAGCAGCCAAGCGGACTTTAGGTCCTACGAGCAGTACTTC. Translating it yields CASSQADFRSYEQYF.

The chain links TRBV4-2 to TRBJ1-6; D remains ambiguous. The CDR3 has 15 amino acids. The V and J ends lost 0 bases and 6 bases respectively, with 9 bases between them. From germline, CDR1 is LGHNA and CDR2 YNFKEQ. The CDR3 here is CASSQEADSNSPLHF. CDR3 sequence (DNA): TGTGCCAGCAGCCAAGAGGCGGATTCTAATTCACCCCTCCACTTT.

This chain joins TRBV7-9 and TRBJ1-2, with a tentative D call TRBD1 (5 bases). Trimming took off 2 bases at V and 4 bases at J, with 11 bases between the two ends. The V gene's germline CDR1 is SEHNR and CDR2 FQNEAQ (reference sequence). The CDR3 is 14 residues long. CDR3 nucleotides: TGTGCCAGCAGCTTATTAACAGGCGGCTATGGCTACACCTTC. The encoded protein is CASSLLTGGYGYTF.

The chain combines TRBV4-3 with TRBJ1-1; 10 bases align to TRBD1. The CDR3 contains 14 residues. Per germline, CDR1 LGHNA and CDR2 YSLEER. Trimming at V came to 5 bases and at J to 2 bases, leaving 2 bases not matched to a gene. The CDR3 DNA sequence: TGCGCCAGCAGCAGGGACAGGGGTAACACTGAAGCTTTCTTT. As protein: CASSRDRGNTEAFF.

The chain is built from TRBV5-1 and TRBJ2-2; the D gene is possibly TRBD2 (6 bases). Germline lookup yields CDR1 SGHRS and CDR2 YFSETQ. The V gene lost 7 bases and the J gene lost 7 bases, with 11 bases spanning the gap. This CDR3 comprises 12 residues. The chain's CDR3 is CASGGQGGELFF. The CDR3 DNA reads as TGCGCCAGCGGAGGGCAGGGCGGGGAGCTGTTTTTT. The full variable domain, in which reference TRBV5-1 and TRBJ2-2 provide the parts outside the CDR3, is KAGVTQTPRYLIKTRGQQVTLSCSPISGHRSVSWYQQTPGQGLQFLFEYFSETQRNKGNFPGRFSGRQFSNSRSEMNVSTLELGDSALYLCASGGQGGELFFGEGSRLTVL.